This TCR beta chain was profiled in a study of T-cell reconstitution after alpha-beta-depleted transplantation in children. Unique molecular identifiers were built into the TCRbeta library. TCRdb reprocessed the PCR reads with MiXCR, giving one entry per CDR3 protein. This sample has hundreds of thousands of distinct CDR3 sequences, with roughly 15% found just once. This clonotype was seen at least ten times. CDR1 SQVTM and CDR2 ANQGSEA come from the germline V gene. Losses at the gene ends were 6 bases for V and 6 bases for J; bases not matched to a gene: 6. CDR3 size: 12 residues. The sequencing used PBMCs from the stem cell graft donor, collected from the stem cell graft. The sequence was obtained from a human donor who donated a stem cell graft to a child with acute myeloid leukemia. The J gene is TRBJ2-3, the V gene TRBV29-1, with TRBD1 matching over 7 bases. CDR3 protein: CSVDRTGDTQYF. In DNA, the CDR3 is TGCAGCGTGGACAGGACGGGGGATACGCAGTATTTT.